This T cell receptor beta chain was recorded in a study of technical replicates of blood from a handful of donors. Germline V gene lookup returns CDR1 KGHSH and CDR2 LQKENI. The CDR3 extends over 15 amino acids. The V gene lost 5 bases and the J gene lost 0 bases, with 11 bases spanning the gap. Repertoires were generated with immunoSEQ multiplex PCR, while TCRdb's copy carries only in-frame clones and drops some. The sample comprises around 86,000 clones, 95% to 97% of which are singletons, and around 0.2% rests with the top ten. This clonotype was sampled from a human donor in good health. Sequencing was carried out using T cells isolated from PBMCs. This chain links TRBV18 with TRBJ1-3, with D hard to call. CDR3 DNA sequence: TGTGCCAGCTCAGGAACAGAGTTCTCTGGAAACACCATATATTTT. Translation gives CASSGTEFSGNTIYF.